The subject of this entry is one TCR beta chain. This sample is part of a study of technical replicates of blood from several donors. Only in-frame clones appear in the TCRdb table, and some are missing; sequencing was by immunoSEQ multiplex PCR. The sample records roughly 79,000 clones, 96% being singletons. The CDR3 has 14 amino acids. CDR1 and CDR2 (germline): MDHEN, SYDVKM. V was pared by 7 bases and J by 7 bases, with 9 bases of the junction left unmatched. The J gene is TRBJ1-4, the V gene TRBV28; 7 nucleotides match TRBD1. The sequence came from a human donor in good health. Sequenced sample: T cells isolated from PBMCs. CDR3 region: CASTENRGGEKLFF. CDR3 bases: TGTGCCAGCACCGAAAACAGGGGCGGTGAAAAACTGTTTTTT. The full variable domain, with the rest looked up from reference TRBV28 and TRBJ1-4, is DVKVTQSSRYLVKRTGEKVFLECVQDMDHENMFWYRQDPGLGLRLIYFSYDVKMKEKGDIPEGYSVSREKKERFSLILESASTNQTSMYLCASTENRGGEKLFFGSGTQLSVL.